This T cell receptor beta chain was profiled in a study of blood T cell repertoires in COVID-19. Study-wide context: The analysed material was cDNA or gDNA that came from T cells, B-cell-depleted T cells, or PBMCs.

In the original processing: It was from reference gene primer amplification that nucleated cell counts were estimated. Sequencing was performed with immunoSEQ multiplex PCR; in TCRdb, only in-frame clones are kept and a portion is missing. The V and J calls and the clone size are those of that table, but D and trimming were determined from the DNA. The sample holds about 390,000 clones; approximately 87% are singletons and the top ten take about a tenth. Germline V gives CDR1 LGHNA, CDR2 YNFKEQ. Losses at the gene ends were 5 bases for V and 0 bases for J; bases not matched to a gene: 10. The CDR3 is 18 amino acids. Enrollees, roughly 18 to 89 years old, lived in 25 or so US areas.

The chain joins TRBV4-2 to TRBJ2-6, with 7 bases lining up with TRBD2. The sequence was collected from a woman aged 45-60 years who had recovered from COVID-19. The sample comprised PBMCs or T cells enriched from blood (not recorded which). DNA of the CDR3: TGTGCCAGCAGCTCCAGGGTAAGGGAGGGCTCTGGGGCCAACGTCCTGACTTTC. This sequence encodes CASSSRVREGSGANVLTF.